These T cell receptor beta chains were read from a single sample in a study of cytomegalovirus exposure and HLA in healthy donors. Method: immunoSEQ multiplex PCR; TCRdb's copy keeps in-frame clones and lacks some. In the table there are about 200,000 clones, roughly 70% of which are singletons. Sequencing used PBMCs. These receptor sequences come from a man aged 40-55 years in good health and CMV-seropositive. Each CDR3 is given with its conserved first and last residue. A D gene is named only where the DNA matches it firmly. The size of a clone is reported for some rows only, either as once, few or many, or as a class for expanded clones.

d_call: TRBD1
clone_size: NA
v_call: TRBV6-5
j_call: TRBJ1-2
cdr3_nt: TGTGCCAGCAGCCGACAGGGGGCGAAGAGGGGCTACACCTTC
cdr3_aa: CASSRQGAKRGYTF

d_call: TRBD1
clone_size: NA
v_call: TRBV9
j_call: TRBJ2-7
cdr3_nt: TGTGCCAGCAGCGTAGATGGCAAGGGGGCCGACGAGCAGTACTTC
cdr3_aa: CASSVDGKGADEQYF

d_call: TRBD1
clone_size: NA
v_call: TRBV2
j_call: TRBJ1-5
cdr3_nt: TGTGCCAGCAGTGTTTCTCCCGGACAGGGGGTGCATCAGCCCCAGCATTTT
cdr3_aa: CASSVSPGQGVHQPQHF

d_call: TRBD2
clone_size: NA
v_call: TRBV4-1
j_call: TRBJ2-3
cdr3_nt: TGCGCCAGCAGCCAAGCCTTACGGGGGGGCCGAGTAGGAGCAGATACGCAGTATTTT
cdr3_aa: CASSQALRGGRVGADTQYF

d_call: TRBD2
clone_size: NA
v_call: TRBV7-2
j_call: TRBJ2-3
cdr3_nt: TGTGCCAGCAGCTTCCGTGCGGCTAGCGGGTTCACAGATACGCAGTATTTT
cdr3_aa: CASSFRAASGFTDTQYF

d_call: TRBD1
clone_size: NA
v_call: TRBV18
j_call: TRBJ2-2
cdr3_nt: TGTGCCAGCTCTCCGGGACAGGGGACCGGGGAGCTGTTTTTT
cdr3_aa: CASSPGQGTGELFF

d_call: NA
clone_size: NA
v_call: TRBV7-6
j_call: TRBJ1-1
cdr3_nt: TGTGCCAGCAGCTTAGAAGTGCGGGGCGAGGGAGCTGAAGCTTTCTTT
cdr3_aa: CASSLEVRGEGAEAFF

d_call: NA
clone_size: NA
v_call: TRBV5-5
j_call: TRBJ2-5
cdr3_nt: TGTGCCAGCAGCTCTTGGGGCAGCCAAGAGACCCAGTACTTC
cdr3_aa: CASSSWGSQETQYF

d_call: TRBD1
clone_size: NA
v_call: TRBV5-1
j_call: TRBJ1-4
cdr3_nt: TGCGCCAGCAGCTTGGAACCAGGACAGGGCGCAACTAATGAAAAACTGTTTTTT
cdr3_aa: CASSLEPGQGATNEKLFF

d_call: NA
clone_size: NA
v_call: TRBV18
j_call: TRBJ1-5
cdr3_nt: TGTGCCAGCTCACCAGGGGAGAATCAGCCCCAGCATTTT
cdr3_aa: CASSPGENQPQHF

d_call: NA
clone_size: NA
v_call: TRBV6-1
j_call: TRBJ2-1
cdr3_nt: TGTGCCAGCAGGATACTAGCTCAGTTGAATGAGCAGTTCTTC
cdr3_aa: CASRILAQLNEQFF

d_call: TRBD1
clone_size: NA
v_call: TRBV15
j_call: TRBJ1-2
cdr3_nt: TGTGCCACCAGCAGACATTGGACAGGCCCTGACTATGGCTACACCTTC
cdr3_aa: CATSRHWTGPDYGYTF

d_call: NA
clone_size: NA
v_call: TRBV11-3
j_call: TRBJ2-2
cdr3_nt: TGTGCCAGCAGGCCAGGGAAGAACACCGGGGAGCTGTTTTTT
cdr3_aa: CASRPGKNTGELFF

d_call: NA
clone_size: NA
v_call: TRBV13
j_call: TRBJ1-1
cdr3_nt: TGTGCCAGCAGCTTATCGTCGGTGAGCACTGAAGCTTTCTTT
cdr3_aa: CASSLSSVSTEAFF

d_call: TRBD1
clone_size: once
v_call: TRBV7-9
j_call: TRBJ1-2
cdr3_nt: TGTGCCAGCAGCGACTGGACAGGGAGCGGCTACACCTTC
cdr3_aa: CASSDWTGSGYTF

d_call: TRBD2
clone_size: NA
v_call: TRBV7-8
j_call: TRBJ2-1
cdr3_nt: TGTGCCAGCAGCTTAGCTCGAGCGGGGGGTGACAATGAGCAGTTCTTC
cdr3_aa: CASSLARAGGDNEQFF

d_call: TRBD2
clone_size: NA
v_call: TRBV9
j_call: TRBJ2-3
cdr3_nt: TGTGCCAGCAGCGCCCAGCTAGCGGGGGGAAGCGCAGATACGCAGTATTTT
cdr3_aa: CASSAQLAGGSADTQYF

d_call: NA
clone_size: once
v_call: TRBV5-1
j_call: TRBJ2-3
cdr3_nt: TGCGCCAGCAGCTTGGCCATGGCAGGGAAAACAGATACGCAGTATTTT
cdr3_aa: CASSLAMAGKTDTQYF

d_call: TRBD1
clone_size: NA
v_call: TRBV4-1
j_call: TRBJ2-7
cdr3_nt: TGCGCCAGCAGCCAAGCGGGACAGGGGGCGCGGAACGAGCAGTACTTC
cdr3_aa: CASSQAGQGARNEQYF

d_call: NA
clone_size: few
v_call: TRBV29-1
j_call: TRBJ2-5
cdr3_nt: TGCAGCGCGGGCGGCAGGGGCCAAGAGACCCAGTACTTC
cdr3_aa: CSAGGRGQETQYF

d_call: NA
clone_size: NA
v_call: TRBV9
j_call: TRBJ1-2
cdr3_nt: TGTGCCAGCAGCGTAGTAGGGGACTATGGCTACACCTTC
cdr3_aa: CASSVVGDYGYTF

d_call: NA
clone_size: NA
v_call: TRBV29-1
j_call: TRBJ2-6
cdr3_nt: TGCAGCGCCGGGGAAGGGGCCAACGTCCTGACTTTC
cdr3_aa: CSAGEGANVLTF

d_call: NA
clone_size: few
v_call: TRBV27
j_call: TRBJ2-2
cdr3_nt: TGTGCCAGCAGTTTATCCAGGGTGCGCACCGGGGAGCTGTTTTTT
cdr3_aa: CASSLSRVRTGELFF